These 5 T cell receptor beta chains came from one sample sequenced in a study of blood T cell repertoires in COVID-19 (dated by TCRdb to 2018 to 2020). Libraries were built with the immunoSEQ multiplex PCR assay. TCRdb took this table from immuneACCESS and kept in-frame rearrangements with V and J called. Such tables lack part of the clones; where checked against another copy, unresolved V genes explain under half of the gap, and the rest is unexplained. In this sample the table shows about 290,000 clones, just under 85% of which occur a single time. The ten largest clones add up to less than 4.5% of the sample. Sequencing was performed on peripheral blood. All receptors derive from a woman between 45 and 65 years old with active or convalescent COVID-19.

The V and J genes are TRBV16 and TRBJ2-7; TRBD1 is a possible D gene (5 bases). Germline assignment: CDR1 KGHSY and CDR2 FQNENV. The CDR3 consists of 12 residues. Between the trimmed V and J ends, which lost 0 bases and 6 bases, there was a span of 6 bases. CDR3 bases: TGTGCCAGCAGCCAATCGGGGCGCGAGCAGTACTTC. Translation gives CASSQSGREQYF.

This sequence joins TRBV18 and TRBJ2-3, with 15 nucleotides matching TRBD2. V shed 6 bases, J shed 2 bases, and the junction held 12 bases outside the gene matches. The CDR3 runs 19 residues. Per germline, CDR1 KGHSH and CDR2 LQKENI. The CDR3 is CASSHLSGTSGRNTDTQYF. CDR3 DNA sequence: TGTGCCAGCTCCCACCTGTCCGGGACTAGCGGGAGGAACACAGATACGCAGTATTTT.

This clone was counted only a few times. This rearrangement joins TRBV29-1 to TRBJ2-2; D gene ambiguous. This CDR3 has 13 residues. V was pared by 4 bases and J by 7 bases, with 13 bases between. Germline V gene sequence: CDR1 SQVTM, CDR2 ANQGSEA. This chain's CDR3 is CSVGDLPGGELFF. The CDR3 coding sequence is TGCAGCGTTGGCGACCTTCCGGGCGGGGAGCTGTTTTTT.

The V call is TRBV7-9, the J call TRBJ2-1; 7 nucleotides align to TRBD2. Germline-derived CDR1 and CDR2 are SEHNR and FQNEAQ (reference sequence). The V gene end was trimmed by 5 bases and the J gene end by 0 bases; junction bases not matched to a gene: 10. CDR3 length: 17 amino acids. CDR3 sequence: CASSLSGLTSSYNEQFF. The CDR3 DNA follows: TGTGCCAGCAGCCTTAGCGGGCTGACGAGCTCCTACAATGAGCAGTTCTTC.

The chain employs TRBV4-1 and TRBJ1-2; D is uncertain. Looked up from germline, CDR1 is MGHRA and CDR2 is YSYEKL. The CDR3 loop spans 16 amino acids. V was cut by 5 bases and J by 0 bases, with 16 bases left in between. The CDR3 sequence is CASSSRQGRSNYGYTF. The DNA of the CDR3 is TGCGCCAGCAGCTCCCGACAAGGAAGGTCTAACTATGGCTACACCTTC.